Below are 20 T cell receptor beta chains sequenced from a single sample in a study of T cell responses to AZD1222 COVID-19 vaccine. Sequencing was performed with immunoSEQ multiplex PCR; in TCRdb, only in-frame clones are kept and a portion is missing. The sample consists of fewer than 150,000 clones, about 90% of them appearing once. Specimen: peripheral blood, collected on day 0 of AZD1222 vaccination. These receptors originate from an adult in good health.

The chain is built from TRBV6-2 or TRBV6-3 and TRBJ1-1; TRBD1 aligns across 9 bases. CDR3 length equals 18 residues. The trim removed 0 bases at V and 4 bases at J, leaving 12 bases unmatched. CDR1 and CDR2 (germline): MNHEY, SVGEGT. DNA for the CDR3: TGTGCCAGCAGTTACTCGATTTACGGGACAGGGCTTGGCACTGAAGCTTTCTTT. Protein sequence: CASSYSIYGTGLGTEAFF.

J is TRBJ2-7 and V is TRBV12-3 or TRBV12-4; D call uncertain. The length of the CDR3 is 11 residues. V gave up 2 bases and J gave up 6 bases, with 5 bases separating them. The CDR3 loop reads CASSLFGEQYF. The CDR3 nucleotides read TGTGCCAGCAGTTTATTTGGCGAGCAGTACTTC.

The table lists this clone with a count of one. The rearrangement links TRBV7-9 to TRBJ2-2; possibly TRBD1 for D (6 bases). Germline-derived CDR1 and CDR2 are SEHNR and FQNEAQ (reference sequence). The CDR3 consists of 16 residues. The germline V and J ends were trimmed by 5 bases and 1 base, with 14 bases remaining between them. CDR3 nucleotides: TGTGCCAGCAGCAATCGTCAGGGGCGGAACACCGGGGAGCTGTTTTTT. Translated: CASSNRQGRNTGELFF.

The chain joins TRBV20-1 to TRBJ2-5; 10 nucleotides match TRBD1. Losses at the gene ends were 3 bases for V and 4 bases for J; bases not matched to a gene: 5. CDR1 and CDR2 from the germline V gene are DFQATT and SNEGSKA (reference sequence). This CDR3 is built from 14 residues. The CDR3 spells CSASRQGARETQYF. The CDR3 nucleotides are TGCAGTGCTAGTCGACAGGGGGCGCGAGAGACCCAGTACTTC.

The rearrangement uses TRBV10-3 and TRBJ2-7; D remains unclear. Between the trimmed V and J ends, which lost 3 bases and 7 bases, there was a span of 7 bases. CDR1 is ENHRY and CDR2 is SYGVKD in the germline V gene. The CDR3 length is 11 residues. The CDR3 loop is CAISDGPEQYF. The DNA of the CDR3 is TGTGCCATCAGTGACGGCCCTGAGCAGTACTTC.

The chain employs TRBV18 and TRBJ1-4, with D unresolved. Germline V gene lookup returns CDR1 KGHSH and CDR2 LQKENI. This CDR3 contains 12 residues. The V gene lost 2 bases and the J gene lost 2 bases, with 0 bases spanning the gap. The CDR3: CASSPTNEKLFF. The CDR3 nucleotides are TGTGCCAGCTCACCAACTAATGAAAAACTGTTTTTT.

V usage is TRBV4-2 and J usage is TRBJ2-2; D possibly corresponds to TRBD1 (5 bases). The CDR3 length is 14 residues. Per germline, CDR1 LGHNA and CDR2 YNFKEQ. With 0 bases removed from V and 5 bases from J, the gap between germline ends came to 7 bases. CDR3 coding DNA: TGTGCCAGCAGCCAAGACAGGGCAACCGGGGAGCTGTTTTTT. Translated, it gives CASSQDRATGELFF.

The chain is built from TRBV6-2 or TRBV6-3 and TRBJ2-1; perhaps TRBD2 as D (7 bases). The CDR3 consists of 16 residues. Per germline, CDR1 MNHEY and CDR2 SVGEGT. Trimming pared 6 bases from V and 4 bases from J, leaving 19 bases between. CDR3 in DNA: TGTGCCAGCAGCCCCGGGGGGCGGCGGTCATACAATGAGCAGTTCTTC. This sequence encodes CASSPGGRRSYNEQFF.

CDR3 bases: TGTGCCACCAGCAGAGGGAACAGTGTCTCTGGAAACACCATATATTTT. The encoded protein is CATSRGNSVSGNTIYF. V and J are TRBV15 and TRBJ1-3; D is uncertain. CDR1 is LNHNV, CDR2 YYDKDF, per germline (reference sequence). This CDR3 has 16 residues. V was trimmed by 1 base and J by 0 bases, leaving 10 bases between them.

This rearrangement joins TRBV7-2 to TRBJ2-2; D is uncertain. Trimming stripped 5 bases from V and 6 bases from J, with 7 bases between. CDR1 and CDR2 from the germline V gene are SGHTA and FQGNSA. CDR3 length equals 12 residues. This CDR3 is CASSPLSGELFF. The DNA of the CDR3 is TGTGCCAGCAGCCCGTTGTCCGGGGAGCTGTTTTTT.

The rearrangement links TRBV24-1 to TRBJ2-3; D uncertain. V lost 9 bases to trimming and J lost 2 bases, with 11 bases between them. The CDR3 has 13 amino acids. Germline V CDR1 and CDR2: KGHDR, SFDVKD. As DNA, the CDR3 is TGTGCCACCCTTGGGGAAGTCACAGATACGCAGTATTTT. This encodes CATLGEVTDTQYF.

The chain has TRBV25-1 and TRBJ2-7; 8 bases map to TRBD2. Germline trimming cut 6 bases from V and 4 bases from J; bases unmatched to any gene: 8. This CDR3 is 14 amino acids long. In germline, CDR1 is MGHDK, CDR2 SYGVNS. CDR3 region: CASSPRGGRYEQYF. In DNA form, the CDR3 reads TGTGCCAGCAGCCCCCGGGGGGGTAGGTACGAGCAGTACTTC.

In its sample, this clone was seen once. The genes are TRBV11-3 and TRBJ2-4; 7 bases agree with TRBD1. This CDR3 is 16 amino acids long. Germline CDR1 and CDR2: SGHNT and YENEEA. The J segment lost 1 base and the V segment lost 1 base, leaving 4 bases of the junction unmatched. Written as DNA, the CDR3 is TGTGCCAGCAGCTTAGGAACAGGGGCGGCCAAAAACATTCAGTACTTC. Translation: CASSLGTGAAKNIQYF.

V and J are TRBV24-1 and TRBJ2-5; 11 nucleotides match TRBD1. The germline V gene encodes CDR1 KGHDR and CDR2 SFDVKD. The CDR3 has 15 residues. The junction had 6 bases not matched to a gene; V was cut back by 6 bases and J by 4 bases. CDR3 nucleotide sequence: TGTGCCACCAGTAATGCCGGGACAGGGGGAGAGACCCAGTACTTC. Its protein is CATSNAGTGGETQYF.

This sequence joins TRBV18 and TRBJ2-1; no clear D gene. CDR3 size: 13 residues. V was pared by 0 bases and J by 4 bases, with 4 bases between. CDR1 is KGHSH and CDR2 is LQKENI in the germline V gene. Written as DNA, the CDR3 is TGTGCCAGCTCACCACCAGGGTACAATGAGCAGTTCTTC. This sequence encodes CASSPPGYNEQFF.

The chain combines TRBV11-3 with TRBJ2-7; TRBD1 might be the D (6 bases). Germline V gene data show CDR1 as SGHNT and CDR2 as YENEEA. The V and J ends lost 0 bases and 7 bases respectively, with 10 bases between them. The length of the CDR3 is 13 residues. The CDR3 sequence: CASSLDERGEQYF. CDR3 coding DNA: TGTGCCAGCAGCTTAGACGAAAGGGGGGAGCAGTACTTC.

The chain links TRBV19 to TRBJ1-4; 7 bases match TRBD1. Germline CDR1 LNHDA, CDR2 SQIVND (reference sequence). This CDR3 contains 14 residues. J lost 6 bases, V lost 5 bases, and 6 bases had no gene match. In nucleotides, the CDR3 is TGTGCCAGTAGTTTCGCACAGGGGCATGAAAAACTGTTTTTT. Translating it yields CASSFAQGHEKLFF.

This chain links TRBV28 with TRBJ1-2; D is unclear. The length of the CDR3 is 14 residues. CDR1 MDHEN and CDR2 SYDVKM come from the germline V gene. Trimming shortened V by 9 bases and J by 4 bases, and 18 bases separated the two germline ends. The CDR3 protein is CASTTDSHLYGYTF. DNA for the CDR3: TGTGCCAGTACTACAGATTCTCACCTCTATGGCTACACCTTC.

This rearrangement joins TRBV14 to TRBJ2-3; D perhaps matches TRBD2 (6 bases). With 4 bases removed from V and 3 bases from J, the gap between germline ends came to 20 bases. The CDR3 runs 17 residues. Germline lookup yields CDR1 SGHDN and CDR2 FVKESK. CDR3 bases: TGTGCCAGCAGCCCCCAGTTCGGTAGCGGTGGAACAGATACGCAGTATTTT. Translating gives CASSPQFGSGGTDTQYF. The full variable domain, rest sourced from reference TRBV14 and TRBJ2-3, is EAGVTQFPSHSVIEKGQTVTLRCDPISGHDNLYWYRRVMGKEIKFLLHFVKESKQDESGMPNNRFLAERTGGTYSTLKVQPAELEDSGVYFCASSPQFGSGGTDTQYFGPGTRLTVL.

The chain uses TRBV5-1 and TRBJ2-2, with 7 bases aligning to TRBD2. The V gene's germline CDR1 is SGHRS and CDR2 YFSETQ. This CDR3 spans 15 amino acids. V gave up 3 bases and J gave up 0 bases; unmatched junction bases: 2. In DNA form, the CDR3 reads TGCGCCAGCAGCTGGAGCGGGGCGAACACCGGGGAGCTGTTTTTT. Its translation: CASSWSGANTGELFF.